This is a list of T cell receptor beta chains from one sample in a study of shared clonotypes between healthy human individuals. The data were produced by immunoSEQ multiplex PCR, yet TCRdb's version contains in-frame clones alone and is incomplete. The data contain about 2.4 million clones, over 85% of them singletons. What was sequenced was naive CD4+ T cells sorted from blood. All receptors derive from a man aged 18-30 years in good health. CDR3s include the opening cysteine and the closing phenylalanine or tryptophan. A D gene is named only where the DNA matches it firmly. Size is omitted from some rows. Given values are once, few, many or a class for expanded clones.

v_gene	d_gene	abundance	len	j_gene	CDR3nt	CDR3aa
TRBV28	TRBD1	once	14	TRBJ2-7	TGTGCCAGCAGTTTGGCCAGGGGGCCTTTCGAGCAGTACTTC	CASSLARGPFEQYF
TRBV6-4	NA	once	18	TRBJ2-6	TGTGCCAGCAGCCCTCAGGGGCCCATCGTCTCTGGGGCCAACGTCCTGACTTTC	CASSPQGPIVSGANVLTF
TRBV29-1	NA	NA	12	TRBJ2-1	TGCAGCGGCCGGGAGATCGGTGATGAGCAGTTCTTC	CSGREIGDEQFF
TRBV7-7	NA	NA	17	TRBJ1-3	TGTGCTAGCAGCTTAGCGGGTAATGTCAGGGATGGAAACACCATATATTTT	CASSLAGNVRDGNTIYF
TRBV29-1	NA	NA	11	TRBJ1-1	TGCAGGGGGTGGGGGCCCACTGAAGCTTTCTTT	CRGWGPTEAFF
TRBV5-1	TRBD2	NA	14	TRBJ2-7	TGCGCCAGCAGCCTCAAGCGGGAGTTCTACGAGCAGTACTTC	CASSLKREFYEQYF
TRBV5-1	TRBD1	NA	15	TRBJ1-1	TGCGCCAGCGGGGAGACAGGGGGCGTGAACACTGAAGCTTTCTTT	CASGETGGVNTEAFF
TRBV7-2	NA	NA	15	TRBJ1-1	TGTGCCAGCAGGCCGAACCAGGACAAGAACACTGAAGCTTTCTTT	CASRPNQDKNTEAFF
TRBV16	NA	NA	17	TRBJ1-3	TGTGCCAGCAGCCAATCGGCAGCTCCTTCCTCTGGAAACACCATATATTTT	CASSQSAAPSSGNTIYF
TRBV5-1	NA	once	16	TRBJ2-3	TGCGCCAGCAGCTTGGAGGCGGGGCCCAGCCGTGATACGCAGTATTTT	CASSLEAGPSRDTQYF
TRBV11-2	NA	NA	15	TRBJ2-2	TGTGCCAGCAGCTTACTGACAAGGGTCTCCGGGGAGCTGTTTTTT	CASSLLTRVSGELFF
TRBV5-6	TRBD2	NA	18	TRBJ2-1	TGTGCCAGCAGCTTGATGGCCCGTAAGGTAGGCGGGAGGAATGAGCAGTTCTTC	CASSLMARKVGGRNEQFF
TRBV28	NA	NA	12	TRBJ2-1	TGTGCCAGCAGTGTATGGGGAGGAGAGCAGTTCTTC	CASSVWGGEQFF
TRBV30	NA	NA	13	TRBJ2-6	TGTGCCTGGAGGCCAGCTGGGGCCAACGTCCTGACTTTC	CAWRPAGANVLTF
TRBV11-3	NA	NA	12	TRBJ2-1	TGTGCCAGCAGCTTACGGATGGATGAGCAGTTCTTC	CASSLRMDEQFF
TRBV18	NA	NA	13	TRBJ1-2	TGTGCCAGCTCGGCCCAGTACGCGAAGGGCTACACCTTC	CASSAQYAKGYTF
TRBV28	NA	NA	15	TRBJ1-5	TGTGCCAGCAGTTTGGGCAGTCTTAGCAATCAGCCCCAGCATTTT	CASSLGSLSNQPQHF
TRBV6-4	NA	NA	16	TRBJ2-1	TGTGCCAGCAGTGACCTCGCTCAAAGCCGCCCCAATGAGCAGTTCTTC	CASSDLAQSRPNEQFF
TRBV7-9	TRBD2	NA	19	TRBJ2-1	TGTGCCAGCGGGGGACAGGGGATACCGACTAGCGGGGGCTACAATGAGCAGTTCTTC	CASGGQGIPTSGGYNEQFF
TRBV30	TRBD1	NA	14	TRBJ2-3	TGTGCCTGGAGTAAGGACAGGGGGGCAGATACGCAGTATTTT	CAWSKDRGADTQYF
TRBV2	NA	NA	16	TRBJ1-3	TGTGCCAGCAGTGAAGTCTTCCCGAAGTCTGGAAACACCATATATTTT	CASSEVFPKSGNTIYF
TRBV6-1	NA	NA	13	TRBJ2-3	TGTGCCAGCAGTGAACGGAGACTAGATACGCAGTATTTT	CASSERRLDTQYF
TRBV10-3	TRBD2	NA	16	TRBJ2-7	TGTGCCTCCCAGGGAATTAGCGGGGAAAGCTCCTACGAGCAGTACTTC	CASQGISGESSYEQYF
TRBV18	NA	once	13	TRBJ2-7	TGTGCCAGCTCACCTGGTTGGAGCTACGAGCAGTACTTC	CASSPGWSYEQYF
TRBV7-2	NA	NA	13	TRBJ2-5	TGTGCCAGCAAAAGAACGTCTCAAGAGACCCAGTACTTC	CASKRTSQETQYF
TRBV30	NA	NA	12	TRBJ2-5	TGTGCCTGGAGTGTACCTTTGGAGACCCAGTACTTC	CAWSVPLETQYF
TRBV5-4	TRBD2	NA	14	TRBJ2-5	TGTGCCAGCAGCCCGGGGAGGGCCCAAGAGACCCAGTACTTC	CASSPGRAQETQYF
TRBV28	NA	NA	11	TRBJ2-7	TGTGCCAGCAGTTGGGGAAGCGAGCAGTACTTC	CASSWGSEQYF
TRBV18	TRBD2	NA	15	TRBJ2-7	TGTGCCAGCTCTCTAAGCGGGATGAGCTCCTACGAGCAGTACTTC	CASSLSGMSSYEQYF
TRBV7-2	TRBD1	once	16	TRBJ2-2	TGTGCCAGCAGCGGACCGGGACAGGGAATAACCGGGGAGCTGTTTTTT	CASSGPGQGITGELFF
TRBV6-1	TRBD1	NA	13	TRBJ1-5	TGTGCCAGCAGGGGACAGGGAATTCAGCCCCAGCATTTT	CASRGQGIQPQHF
TRBV5-6	TRBD2	NA	15	TRBJ2-2	TGTGCCAGCAGCTTCGGCGGGAGTCGGACCGGGGAGCTGTTTTTT	CASSFGGSRTGELFF
TRBV7-9	NA	NA	13	TRBJ2-1	TGTGCCAGCACCCAGGGCCCAGCCCGCGAGCAGTTCTTC	CASTQGPAREQFF
TRBV5-4	TRBD2	NA	15	TRBJ2-1	TGTGCCAGCAGCTTAGCGGGGGGTACATACAATGAGCAGTTCTTC	CASSLAGGTYNEQFF
TRBV5-8	NA	few	16	TRBJ1-5	TGTGCCACCACACGGGAGACAGGCTTTAGCAATCAGCCCCAGCATTTT	CATTRETGFSNQPQHF
TRBV18	NA	NA	13	TRBJ1-5	TGTGCCAGCTCACCGCAGGACGGCCAGCCCCAGCATTTT	CASSPQDGQPQHF
TRBV6-6	NA	NA	14	TRBJ1-6	TGTGCCAGCAATCCTACTCGGGGTAATTCACCCCTCCACTTT	CASNPTRGNSPLHF